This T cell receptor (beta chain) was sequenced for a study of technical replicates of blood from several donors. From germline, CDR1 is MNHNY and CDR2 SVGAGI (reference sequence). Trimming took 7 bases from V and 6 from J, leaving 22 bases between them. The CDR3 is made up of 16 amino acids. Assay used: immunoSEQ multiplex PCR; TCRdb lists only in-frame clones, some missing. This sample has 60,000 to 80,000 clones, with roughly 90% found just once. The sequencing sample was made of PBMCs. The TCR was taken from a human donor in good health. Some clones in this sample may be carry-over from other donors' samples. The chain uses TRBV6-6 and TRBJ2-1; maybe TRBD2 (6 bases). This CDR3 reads CASISSGTYTSNEQFF. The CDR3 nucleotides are TGTGCCAGCATATCCTCCGGGACTTACACTTCCAATGAGCAGTTCTTC.